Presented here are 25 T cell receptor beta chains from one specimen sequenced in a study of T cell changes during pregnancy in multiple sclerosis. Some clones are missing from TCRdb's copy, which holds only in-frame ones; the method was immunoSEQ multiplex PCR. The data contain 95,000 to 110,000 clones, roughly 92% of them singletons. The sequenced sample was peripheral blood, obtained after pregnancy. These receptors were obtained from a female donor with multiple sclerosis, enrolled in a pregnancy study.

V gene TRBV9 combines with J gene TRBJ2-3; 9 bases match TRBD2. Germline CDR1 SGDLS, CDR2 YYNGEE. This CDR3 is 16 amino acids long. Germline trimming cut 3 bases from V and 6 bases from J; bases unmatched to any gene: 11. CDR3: CASSGIGAGGRDTQYF. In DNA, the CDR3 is TGTGCCAGCAGCGGAATAGGAGCGGGGGGCAGGGATACGCAGTATTTT.

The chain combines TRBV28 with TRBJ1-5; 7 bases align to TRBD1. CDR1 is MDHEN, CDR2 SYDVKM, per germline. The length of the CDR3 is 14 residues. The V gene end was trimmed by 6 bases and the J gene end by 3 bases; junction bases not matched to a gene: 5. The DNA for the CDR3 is TGTGCCAGCAGCCGTGGGACAGACAATCAGCCCCAGCATTTT. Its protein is CASSRGTDNQPQHF.

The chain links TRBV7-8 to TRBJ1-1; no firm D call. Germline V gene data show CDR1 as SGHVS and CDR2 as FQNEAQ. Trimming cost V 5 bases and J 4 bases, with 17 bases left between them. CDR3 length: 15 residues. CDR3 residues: CASSLKGRGGTEAFF. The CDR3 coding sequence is TGTGCCAGCAGCCTCAAGGGTCGGGGAGGCACTGAAGCTTTCTTT.

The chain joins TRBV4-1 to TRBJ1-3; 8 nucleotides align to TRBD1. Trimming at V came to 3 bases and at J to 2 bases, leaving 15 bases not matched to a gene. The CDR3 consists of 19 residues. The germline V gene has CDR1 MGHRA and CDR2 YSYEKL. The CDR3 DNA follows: TGCGCCAGCAGCCATCTCGGACAGGGACCAATAGGAACTGGAAACACCATATATTTT. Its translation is CASSHLGQGPIGTGNTIYF.

The CDR3 is CASSLERGSLSYEQYF. In DNA, the CDR3 is TGCGCCAGCAGCTTGGAAAGGGGTTCCCTTTCCTACGAGCAGTACTTC. V gene TRBV5-1 combines with J gene TRBJ2-7; D might be TRBD1 (5 bases). The germline V gene encodes CDR1 SGHRS and CDR2 YFSETQ. The V end was cut by 0 bases, the J end by 1 base, with 14 bases between. The CDR3 has 16 residues.

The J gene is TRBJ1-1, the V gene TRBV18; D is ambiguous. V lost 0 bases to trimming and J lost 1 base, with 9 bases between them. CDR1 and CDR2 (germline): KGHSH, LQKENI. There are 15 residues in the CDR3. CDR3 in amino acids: CASSPPSGTNTEAFF. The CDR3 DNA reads TGTGCCAGCTCACCACCCTCGGGAACGAACACTGAAGCTTTCTTT.

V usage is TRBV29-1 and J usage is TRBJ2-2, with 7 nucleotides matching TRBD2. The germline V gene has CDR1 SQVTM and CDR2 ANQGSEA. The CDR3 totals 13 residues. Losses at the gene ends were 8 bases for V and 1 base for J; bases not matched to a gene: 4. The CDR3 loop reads CSSREVNTGELFF. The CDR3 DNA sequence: TGCAGCTCACGGGAGGTGAACACCGGGGAGCTGTTTTTT.

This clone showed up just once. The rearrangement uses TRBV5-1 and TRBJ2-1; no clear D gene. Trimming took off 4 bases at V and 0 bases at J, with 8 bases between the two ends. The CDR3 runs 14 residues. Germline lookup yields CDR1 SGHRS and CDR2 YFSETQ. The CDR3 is CASSPGNSYNEQFF. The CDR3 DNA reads TGCGCCAGCAGCCCAGGAAACTCCTACAATGAGCAGTTCTTC.

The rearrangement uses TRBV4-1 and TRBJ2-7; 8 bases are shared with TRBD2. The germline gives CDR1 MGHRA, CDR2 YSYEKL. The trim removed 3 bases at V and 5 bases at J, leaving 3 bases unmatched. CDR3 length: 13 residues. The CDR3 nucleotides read TGCGCCAGCAGCCAGATACTAGCGGACGAGCAGTACTTC. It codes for CASSQILADEQYF.

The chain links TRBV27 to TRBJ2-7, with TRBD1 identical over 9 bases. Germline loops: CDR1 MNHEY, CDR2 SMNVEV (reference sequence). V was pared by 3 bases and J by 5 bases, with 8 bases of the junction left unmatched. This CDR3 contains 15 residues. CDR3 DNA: TGTGCCAGCAGTTTCACCGGGACAGGGCTCAACGAGCAGTACTTC. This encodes CASSFTGTGLNEQYF.

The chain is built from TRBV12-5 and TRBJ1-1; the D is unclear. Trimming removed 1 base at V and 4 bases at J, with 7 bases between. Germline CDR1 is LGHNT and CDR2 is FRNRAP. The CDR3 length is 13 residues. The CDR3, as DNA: TGTGCTAGTGGTTTGGGGGCGGGCACTGAAGCTTTCTTT. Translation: CASGLGAGTEAFF. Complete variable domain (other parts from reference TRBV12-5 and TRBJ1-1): DARVTQTPRHKVTEMGQEVTMRCQPILGHNTVFWYRQTMMQGLELLAYFRNRAPLDDSGMPKDRFSAEMPDATLATLKIQPSEPRDSAVYFCASGLGAGTEAFFGQGTRLTVV.

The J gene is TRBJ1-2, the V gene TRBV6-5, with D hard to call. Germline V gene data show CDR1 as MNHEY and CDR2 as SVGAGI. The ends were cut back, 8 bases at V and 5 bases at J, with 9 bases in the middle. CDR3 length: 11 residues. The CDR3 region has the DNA TGTGCCAGCTCTCCGGGATATGGCTACACCTTC. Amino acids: CASSPGYGYTF.

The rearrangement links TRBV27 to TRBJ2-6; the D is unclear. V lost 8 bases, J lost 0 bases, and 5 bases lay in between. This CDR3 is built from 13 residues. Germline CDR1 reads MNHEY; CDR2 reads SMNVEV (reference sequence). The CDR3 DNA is TGTGCCAGCGGCAACTCTGGGGCCAACGTCCTGACTTTC. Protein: CASGNSGANVLTF.

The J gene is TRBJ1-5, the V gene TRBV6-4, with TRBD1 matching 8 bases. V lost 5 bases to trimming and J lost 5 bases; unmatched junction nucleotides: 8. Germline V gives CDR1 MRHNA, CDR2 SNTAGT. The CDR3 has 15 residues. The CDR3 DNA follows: TGTGCCAGCAGTAGTACACCACAGGGGGATCAGCCCCAGCATTTT. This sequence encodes CASSSTPQGDQPQHF.

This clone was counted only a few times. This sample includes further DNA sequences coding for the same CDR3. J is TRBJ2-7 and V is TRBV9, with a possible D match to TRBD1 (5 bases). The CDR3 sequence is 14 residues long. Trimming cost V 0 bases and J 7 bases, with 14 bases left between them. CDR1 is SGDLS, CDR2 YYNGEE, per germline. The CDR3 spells CASSVAYRGGEQYF. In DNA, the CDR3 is TGTGCCAGCAGCGTAGCATATAGGGGTGGGGAGCAGTACTTC.

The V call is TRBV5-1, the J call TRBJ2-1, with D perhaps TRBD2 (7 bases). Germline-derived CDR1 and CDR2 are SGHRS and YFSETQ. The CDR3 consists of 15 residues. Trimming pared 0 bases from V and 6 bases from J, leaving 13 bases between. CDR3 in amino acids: CASSLDAGAVNEQFF. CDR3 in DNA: TGCGCCAGCAGCTTGGACGCGGGGGCGGTCAATGAGCAGTTCTTC. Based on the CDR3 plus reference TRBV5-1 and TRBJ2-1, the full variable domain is KAGVTQTPRYLIKTRGQQVTLSCSPISGHRSVSWYQQTPGQGLQFLFEYFSETQRNKGNFPGRFSGRQFSNSRSEMNVSTLELGDSALYLCASSLDAGAVNEQFFGPGTRLTVL.

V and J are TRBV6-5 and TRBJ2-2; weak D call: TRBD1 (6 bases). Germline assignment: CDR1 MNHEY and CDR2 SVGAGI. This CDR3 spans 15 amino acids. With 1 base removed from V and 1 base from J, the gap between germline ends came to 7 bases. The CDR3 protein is CASSYWGLNTGELFF. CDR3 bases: TGTGCCAGCAGTTACTGGGGGCTGAACACCGGGGAGCTGTTTTTT.

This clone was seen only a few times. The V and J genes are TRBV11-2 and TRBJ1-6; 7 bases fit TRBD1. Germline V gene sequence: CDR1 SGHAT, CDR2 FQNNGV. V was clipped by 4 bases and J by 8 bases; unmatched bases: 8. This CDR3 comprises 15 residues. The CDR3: CASSSYRGRDSPLHF. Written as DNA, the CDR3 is TGTGCCAGCAGCTCATACAGGGGTAGGGATTCACCCCTCCACTTT.

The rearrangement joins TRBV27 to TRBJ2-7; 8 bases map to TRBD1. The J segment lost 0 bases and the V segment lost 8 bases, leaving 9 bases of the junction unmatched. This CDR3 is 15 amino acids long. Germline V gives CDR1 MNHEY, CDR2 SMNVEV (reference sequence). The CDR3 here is CASSTGQGSSYEQYF. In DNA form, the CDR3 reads TGTGCCAGCTCCACCGGACAGGGAAGCTCCTACGAGCAGTACTTC.

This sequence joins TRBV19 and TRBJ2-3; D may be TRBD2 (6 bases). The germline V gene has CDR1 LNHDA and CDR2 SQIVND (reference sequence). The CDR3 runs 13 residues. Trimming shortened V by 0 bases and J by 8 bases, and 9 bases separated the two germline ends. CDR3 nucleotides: TGTGCCAGTAGTATAGATCGGGAGTCTACGCAGTATTTT. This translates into CASSIDRESTQYF.

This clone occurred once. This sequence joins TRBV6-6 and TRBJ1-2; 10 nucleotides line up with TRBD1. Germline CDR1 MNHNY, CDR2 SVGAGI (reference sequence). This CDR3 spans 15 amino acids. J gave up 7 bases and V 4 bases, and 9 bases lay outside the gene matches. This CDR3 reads CASSSPGTGAVGYTF. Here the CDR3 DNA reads TGTGCCAGCAGTTCACCAGGGACAGGGGCCGTTGGCTACACCTTC.

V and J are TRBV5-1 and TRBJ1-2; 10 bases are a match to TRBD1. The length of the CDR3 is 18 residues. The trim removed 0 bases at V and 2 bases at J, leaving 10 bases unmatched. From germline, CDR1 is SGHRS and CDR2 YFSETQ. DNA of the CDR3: TGCGCCAGCAGCTTGGTACCGATTGACAGGGGGCGAAACTATGGCTACACCTTC. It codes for CASSLVPIDRGRNYGYTF.

The CDR3 DNA reads as TGTGCCAGCAGCTCAAACATGAACACTGAAGCTTTCTTT. Amino acid sequence: CASSSNMNTEAFF. This sequence joins TRBV7-6 and TRBJ1-1; D unresolved. V lost 4 bases to trimming and J lost 0 bases, with 6 bases between them. CDR3 length: 13 amino acids. Germline CDR1 reads SGHVS; CDR2 reads FNYEAQ.

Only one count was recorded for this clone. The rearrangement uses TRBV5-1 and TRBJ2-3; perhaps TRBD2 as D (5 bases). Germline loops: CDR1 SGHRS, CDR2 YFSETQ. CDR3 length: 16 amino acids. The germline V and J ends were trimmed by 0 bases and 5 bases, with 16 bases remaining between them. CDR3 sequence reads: CASSLEGGGTRDTQYF. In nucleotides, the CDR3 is TGCGCCAGCAGCTTGGAAGGAGGAGGCACACGAGATACGCAGTATTTT.

The CDR3 spells CASSLGQVLTSGNTIYF. In nucleotides, the CDR3 is TGCGCCAGCAGCCTAGGACAGGTCCTCACCTCTGGAAACACCATATATTTT. The chain employs TRBV4-1 and TRBJ1-3, with 7 nucleotides matching TRBD1. The germline CDR1 and CDR2 sequences are MGHRA and YSYEKL. The V and J ends lost 4 bases and 0 bases, in that order; junction bases with no gene match: 9. The CDR3 contains 17 residues.